One and the same sample provided the 26 T cell receptor beta chains below, sequenced in a study of CD8 T cells in ankylosing spondylitis. A single record per CDR3 protein comes from TCRdb applying MiXCR to the 5' RACE reads. The sample has around 140,000 distinct CDR3 sequences; 9.5% to 12% are singletons. The sequenced material came from blood, either unsorted or a sorted T cell fraction (not recorded which). These receptors were taken from a female donor with ankylosing spondylitis or in good health (not recorded which).

This clonotype was detected many times. The chain links TRBV5-1 to TRBJ2-3; D not certain. V lost 1 base and J 5 bases, leaving 8 bases between the germline ends. There are 13 residues in the CDR3. Looked up from germline, CDR1 is SGHRS and CDR2 is YFSETQ. DNA for the CDR3: TGCGCCAGCAGCTTGAGTCAGCTAGATACGCAGTATTTT. This translates into CASSLSQLDTQYF.

This clonotype was picked up many times. The CDR3 DNA sequence: TGCGCCAGCAGCTTGGTAGCGGGAGTTGTCGCCGGGGAGCTGTTTTTT. This sequence encodes CASSLVAGVVAGELFF. The J gene is TRBJ2-2, the V gene TRBV5-1; TRBD2 matches 9 bases. CDR3 length: 16 amino acids. V was pared by 0 bases and J by 6 bases, with 6 bases of the junction left unmatched. Per germline, CDR1 SGHRS and CDR2 YFSETQ. Variable domain in full (rest from reference TRBV5-1 and TRBJ2-2): KAGVTQTPRYLIKTRGQQVTLSCSPISGHRSVSWYQQTPGQGLQFLFEYFSETQRNKGNFPGRFSGRQFSNSRSEMNVSTLELGDSALYLCASSLVAGVVAGELFFGEGSRLTVL.

Comment on this clonotype: Mismatch with germline at one junction end may stem from a read error. The chain uses TRBV5-1 and TRBJ2-7, with TRBD2 matching 9 bases. The CDR3 is 17 amino acids. The V gene's germline CDR1 is SGHRS and CDR2 YFSETQ. The CDR3 nucleotides read TGCGCCAGCAGCTTGGTTCCGACTAGCGGAGGCTCCTACGGGCAGTACTTC. It yields the protein CASSLVPTSGGSYGQYF.

This clonotype was seen only a few times. This sequence joins TRBV13 and TRBJ1-2; D perhaps matches TRBD1 (5 bases). Germline assignment: CDR1 PRHDT and CDR2 FYEKMQ (reference sequence). With 1 base removed from V and 6 bases from J, the gap between germline ends came to 15 bases. The CDR3 sequence is 15 residues long. The CDR3 DNA reads as TGTGCCAGCAGCTTAGTTACGGGGCCCCTAGATGGCTACACCTTC. This gives the protein CASSLVTGPLDGYTF.

This clonotype appeared many times. The chain employs TRBV5-1 and TRBJ1-5, with 8 bases matching TRBD1. The junction had 6 bases not matched to a gene; V was cut back by 4 bases and J by 3 bases. Germline values: CDR1 SGHRS, CDR2 YFSETQ. The CDR3 extends over 15 amino acids. CDR3 residues: CASSPGQGINQPQHF. For the CDR3, the DNA is TGCGCCAGCAGCCCCGGACAGGGCATCAATCAGCCCCAGCATTTT.

This clonotype was seen ten or more times. The genes are TRBV5-1 and TRBJ2-7; unclear D gene. The CDR3 is 15 amino acids. The ends were cut back, 5 bases at V and 0 bases at J, with 15 bases in the middle. Germline values: CDR1 SGHRS, CDR2 YFSETQ. Here the CDR3 DNA reads TGCGCCAGCAGTTCCTCTGACGGCCTCTCCTACGAGCAGTACTTC. This translates into CASSSSDGLSYEQYF.

This clonotype has more than one count but fewer than ten. At one end, the junction sequence differs from germline, possibly due to a read error. The gene calls are TRBV28 and TRBJ2-3, with 11 bases matching TRBD2. This CDR3 has 12 residues. Germline V gene sequence: CDR1 MDHEN, CDR2 SYDVKM. CDR3 region: CASSLSQLAGVF. CDR3 DNA: TGTGCCAGCAGTTTGAGCCAACTAGCGGGGGTTTTT.

This clonotype came up many times. The chain is built from TRBV11-3 and TRBJ2-3; the D gene is possibly TRBD2 (6 bases). The V and J ends lost 0 bases and 0 bases respectively, with 13 bases between them. The CDR3 sequence is 17 residues long. Germline values: CDR1 SGHNT, CDR2 YENEEA. As DNA, the CDR3 is TGTGCCAGCAGCTTAGATAGTAGCGGAGCTAGCACAGATACGCAGTATTTT. This sequence encodes CASSLDSSGASTDTQYF.

This clonotype was picked up many times. The V call is TRBV20-1, the J call TRBJ2-7, with 9 bases fitting TRBD2. V lost 1 base and J lost 1; bases outside the gene matches: 5. In germline, CDR1 is DFQATT, CDR2 SNEGSKA (reference sequence). The CDR3 has 15 residues. CDR3 protein: CSARGSGRPSYEQYF. The CDR3 region has the DNA TGCAGTGCTAGAGGGAGCGGGAGGCCATCCTACGAGCAGTACTTC.

As for this clonotype: A much larger clone differs from this one at a single base, so this may be a read error. The rearrangement links TRBV2 to TRBJ2-1, with D perhaps being TRBD1 or TRBD2 (5 bases each). This CDR3 region has 15 residues. The V gene's germline CDR1 is SNHLY and CDR2 FYNNEI. As DNA, the CDR3 is TGTGCCAGCAGTGTGGGGGAGTTCCGATACAATGAGCAGCTCTTC. Its protein is CASSVGEFRYNEQLF.

This clonotype was seen many times. The rearrangement joins TRBV7-2 to TRBJ2-7; 7 bases match TRBD1. The V gene's germline CDR1 is SGHTA and CDR2 FQGNSA. Trimming removed 5 bases from V and 5 bases from J; junction bases left unmatched: 9. CDR3 length: 14 amino acids. The CDR3 DNA follows: TGTGCCAGCAGCACGGGACAGCGTCGGAACGAGCAGTACTTC. This encodes CASSTGQRRNEQYF.

This clonotype was observed a few times. V is TRBV20-1 and J is TRBJ2-3; 8 positions agree with TRBD2. The V gene end was trimmed by 0 bases and the J gene end by 4 bases; junction bases not matched to a gene: 6. The CDR3 runs to 15 residues. Germline CDR1 DFQATT, CDR2 SNEGSKA (reference sequence). The CDR3 bases are TGCAGTGCTAGAGATGGCGGGAGGCGGGCAGATACGCAGTATTTT. Amino acids: CSARDGGRRADTQYF.

The rearrangement uses TRBV28 and TRBJ2-1, with D uncertain. Trimming took off 3 bases at V and 6 bases at J, with 15 bases between the two ends. The germline CDR1 and CDR2 sequences are MDHEN and SYDVKM. The CDR3 loop spans 15 amino acids. CDR3: CASSLASRAFNEQFF. DNA for the CDR3: TGTGCCAGCAGTTTGGCCTCGAGAGCTTTCAATGAGCAGTTCTTC.

The V call is TRBV20-1, the J call TRBJ2-1; 8 positions match TRBD2. CDR3 length equals 15 residues. Unmatched junction bases numbered 13, after V lost 6 bases and J lost 6 bases. Germline lookup yields CDR1 DFQATT and CDR2 SNEGSKA (reference sequence). CDR3 loop: CSAINSGVAGNEQFF. The CDR3 bases are TGCAGTGCAATAAATAGCGGGGTGGCCGGCAATGAGCAGTTCTTC.

This clonotype was detected ten times or more. The V gene is TRBV3-1, the J gene TRBJ2-1; D perhaps matches TRBD2 (5 bases). Germline CDR1 is LGHDT and CDR2 is YNNKEL (reference sequence). V gave up 5 bases and J gave up 4 bases, with 15 bases separating them. The CDR3 consists of 15 residues. CDR3 nucleotides: TGTGCCAGCAGCACAACTAGTTCCTCGTACAATGAGCAGTTCTTC. Translation: CASSTTSSSYNEQFF.

Points on this clonotype: This may be a read error: a much more frequent sequence differs by one nucleotide. The chain carries TRBV14 and TRBJ2-2, with D tentatively TRBD2 (5 bases). This CDR3 is built from 15 residues. Germline lookup yields CDR1 SGHDN and CDR2 FVKESK. DNA of the CDR3: TGTGCCAGCAGCCAAGTGGTCGGGAACACCGGGGAGCCGTTTTTT. Its translation: CASSQVVGNTGEPFF.

This clonotype was picked up many times. The V call is TRBV12-3 or TRBV12-4, the J call TRBJ1-2, with D maybe TRBD1 (5 bases). The CDR3 has 11 residues. V was trimmed by 4 bases and J by 8 bases, leaving 8 bases between them. CDR3 in DNA: TGTGCCAGCAGTTGGGGCAGGGGCTACACCTTC. Translation: CASSWGRGYTF.

The table lists this clonotype with many counts. The rearrangement links TRBV5-1 to TRBJ2-7; no firm D call. The CDR3 contains 12 residues. Trimming pared 0 bases from V and 8 bases from J, leaving 9 bases between. Germline CDR1 reads SGHRS; CDR2 reads YFSETQ. The CDR3, as DNA: TGCGCCAGCAGCTTGGACGGTGAAAAGCAGTACTTC. This encodes CASSLDGEKQYF. Full variable domain (remainder filled in from reference TRBV5-1 and TRBJ2-7): KAGVTQTPRYLIKTRGQQVTLSCSPISGHRSVSWYQQTPGQGLQFLFEYFSETQRNKGNFPGRFSGRQFSNSRSEMNVSTLELGDSALYLCASSLDGEKQYFGPGTRLTVT.

In its sample, this clonotype was seen many times. This chain links TRBV24-1 with TRBJ1-1; D remains unclear. The ends were cut back, 1 base at V and 11 bases at J, with 10 bases in the middle. Looked up from germline, CDR1 is KGHDR and CDR2 is SFDVKD. The CDR3 has 12 residues. The CDR3 protein is CATSDFGPAAFF. CDR3 DNA sequence: TGTGCCACCAGTGATTTTGGGCCTGCGGCTTTCTTT.

This clonotype was found many times. The gene calls are TRBV5-1 and TRBJ1-1; D ambiguous. From germline, CDR1 is SGHRS and CDR2 YFSETQ. The ends were cut back, 2 bases at V and 7 bases at J, with 12 bases in the middle. The length of the CDR3 is 13 residues. DNA of the CDR3: TGCGCCAGCAGCTTCGGACCGGTCGGTGAAGCTTTCTTT. It is translated as CASSFGPVGEAFF.

This clonotype was counted ten times or more. This chain links TRBV9 with TRBJ2-3, with D perhaps being TRBD1 or TRBD2 (5 bases each). The ends were cut back, 4 bases at V and 0 bases at J, with 12 bases in the middle. Germline CDR1 reads SGDLS; CDR2 reads YYNGEE. The CDR3 covers 15 residues. The CDR3 DNA follows: TGTGCCAGCAGCTCCCGGGGCGAAAGCACAGATACGCAGTATTTT. This encodes CASSSRGESTDTQYF.

This clonotype was observed many times. The V gene is TRBV7-2, the J gene TRBJ1-4, with TRBD1 as a possible D gene (6 bases). V was cut by 5 bases and J by 2 bases, with 12 bases left in between. CDR3 size: 15 residues. The germline gives CDR1 SGHTA, CDR2 FQGNSA. The CDR3 nucleotides read TGTGCCAGCAGCGCGAACAGGGTTACTAATGAAAAACTGTTTTTT. It specifies CASSANRVTNEKLFF. Filled out from reference TRBV7-2 and TRBJ1-4, the complete variable domain reads GAGVSQSPSNKVTEKGKDVELRCDPISGHTALYWYRQSLGQGLEFLIYFQGNSAPDKSGLPSDRFSAERTGGSVSTLTIQRTQQEDSAVYLCASSANRVTNEKLFFGSGTQLSVL.

J is TRBJ2-3 and V is TRBV6-6, with TRBD2 matching over 7 bases. The CDR3 is made up of 15 amino acids. CDR1 and CDR2 from the germline V gene are MNHNY and SVGAGI (reference sequence). Trimming cost V 4 bases and J 2 bases; bases outside gene matches: 6. This chain's CDR3 is CASSSSRGTTDTQYF. In DNA form, the CDR3 reads TGTGCCAGCAGTTCCTCGCGGGGGACCACAGATACGCAGTATTTT.

This clonotype was counted at least ten times. The V and J genes are TRBV5-1 and TRBJ2-1, with D uncertain. The CDR3 totals 11 residues. From germline, CDR1 is SGHRS and CDR2 YFSETQ. The V gene lost 6 bases and the J gene lost 7 bases, with 8 bases spanning the gap. CDR3 region: CASTTGNEQFF. The CDR3 DNA is TGCGCCAGCACCACGGGTAATGAGCAGTTCTTC.

In this sample, this clonotype turned up many times. The chain combines TRBV5-1 with TRBJ2-5; D is uncertain. CDR1 and CDR2 (germline): SGHRS, YFSETQ. The CDR3 is 13 amino acids. V was clipped by 6 bases and J by 2 bases, with 11 bases between them. CDR3 sequence reads: CASTLTTQETQYF. DNA for the CDR3: TGCGCCAGCACCTTAACCACTCAAGAGACCCAGTACTTC.

Only a few counts were recorded for this clonotype. Possible read error: a much larger clone is one base away. The rearrangement uses TRBV28 and TRBJ1-2; no clear D. This CDR3 contains 14 residues. In germline, CDR1 is MDHEN, CDR2 SYDVKM. DNA of the CDR3: TGTGCCAGCAGTTCCCCCAGAGGAAACTATGGCGACACCTTC. Protein: CASSSPRGNYGDTF.